Many counts were recorded for the clone carrying this T cell receptor (beta chain). One entry per CDR3 protein, called by TCRdb with MiXCR from the RACE reads. The table has about 380,000 distinct CDR3 sequences, around 6% seen once. Time point here: patch test 2, 6 weeks after DPC sensitization. The sample's treatment: therapeutic diphenylcyclopropenone sensitization with weekly scalp DPC. The study drew its donors from alopecia patients who were 18 to 70 years old and suitable for DPC. Germline V gene data show CDR1 as DFQATT and CDR2 as SNEGSKA (reference sequence). V shed 5 bases and J 7 bases; nucleotides not matched to a gene: 9. This CDR3 has 13 residues. The data are from a study of human T cells and chemical hapten exposure.

This TCR was recovered from a woman younger than 30 with alopecia areata. Some clones in this sample may be carry-over from other donors' samples. The chain couples TRBV20-1 to TRBJ1-1; 8 bases line up with TRBD1. The starting material was whole blood, obtained in connection with sensitization to the hapten diphenylcyclopropenone (DPC). The CDR3 reads CSAQERDRGEAFF. The CDR3 nucleotides read TGCAGTGCTCAGGAACGAGACAGGGGTGAAGCTTTCTTT.